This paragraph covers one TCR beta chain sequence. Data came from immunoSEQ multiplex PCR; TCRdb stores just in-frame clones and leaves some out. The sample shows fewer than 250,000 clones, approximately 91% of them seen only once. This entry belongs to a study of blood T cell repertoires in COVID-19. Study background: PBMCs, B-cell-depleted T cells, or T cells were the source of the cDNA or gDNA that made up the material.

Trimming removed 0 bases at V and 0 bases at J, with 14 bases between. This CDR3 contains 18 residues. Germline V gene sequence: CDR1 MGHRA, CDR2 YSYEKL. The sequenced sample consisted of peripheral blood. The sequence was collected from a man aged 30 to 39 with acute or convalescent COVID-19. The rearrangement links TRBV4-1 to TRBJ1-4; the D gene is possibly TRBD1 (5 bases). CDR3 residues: CASSQDRGEISTNEKLFF. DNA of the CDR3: TGCGCCAGCAGCCAAGATCGGGGGGAAATCTCAACTAATGAAAAACTGTTTTTT.